This paragraph covers one T cell receptor (beta chain) sequence. Antigen: not known. Germline loops: CDR1 SGHKS, CDR2 YYEKEE (reference sequence). The CDR3 covers 14 residues. The germline V and J ends were trimmed by 4 bases and 1 base, with 12 bases remaining between them. This sample is drawn from a study of T cell repertoires in ileal Crohn's disease. Assay used: immunoSEQ multiplex PCR; TCRdb lists only in-frame clones, some missing. The data hold around 15,000 clones, with approximately 92% observed a single time. Whole-study results and caveats: Active smokers at surgery had more clonal expansions than non-smokers.

Time point described: inflamed ileum from the surgical specimen. The V call is TRBV5-5, the J call TRBJ2-7; D is unclear. Sequencing was performed on ileal tissue. The sequence came from an adult with Crohn's disease. For the CDR3, the DNA is TGTGCCAGCAGCCTCCCCATTTGGTCCTACGAGCAGTACTTC. Its protein product is CASSLPIWSYEQYF.